This T cell receptor beta chain was recorded in a study of somatic mutations in cytotoxic T cells in rheumatoid arthritis. Findings and caveats of the study: Per patient, the largest CD8+ clone was found to exceed 20% of CD8+ cells in 8 of 65 cases. Antigens bound by the expanded CD8+ clones were not identified. Healthy controls did not share the age-linked increase in CD8+ clonality seen in rheumatoid arthritis patients.

On this clone itself: Its antigen is as yet unknown.

Repertoires were generated with immunoSEQ multiplex PCR, while TCRdb's copy carries only in-frame clones and drops some. The sample records tens of thousands of clones, less than 85% being singletons. CDR1 is SGDLS and CDR2 is YYNGEE in the germline V gene. The CDR3 contains 14 residues. Between the trimmed V and J ends, which lost 4 bases and 0 bases, there was a span of 10 bases. The chain combines TRBV9 with TRBJ1-1; D is unclear. The receptor was derived from a man aged 40-49 years in good health. The specimen sequenced was CD8+ T cells sorted from blood. DNA for the CDR3: TGTGCCAGCAGCCAAGGCAGCTTGAACACTGAAGCTTTCTTT. Encoded protein: CASSQGSLNTEAFF.